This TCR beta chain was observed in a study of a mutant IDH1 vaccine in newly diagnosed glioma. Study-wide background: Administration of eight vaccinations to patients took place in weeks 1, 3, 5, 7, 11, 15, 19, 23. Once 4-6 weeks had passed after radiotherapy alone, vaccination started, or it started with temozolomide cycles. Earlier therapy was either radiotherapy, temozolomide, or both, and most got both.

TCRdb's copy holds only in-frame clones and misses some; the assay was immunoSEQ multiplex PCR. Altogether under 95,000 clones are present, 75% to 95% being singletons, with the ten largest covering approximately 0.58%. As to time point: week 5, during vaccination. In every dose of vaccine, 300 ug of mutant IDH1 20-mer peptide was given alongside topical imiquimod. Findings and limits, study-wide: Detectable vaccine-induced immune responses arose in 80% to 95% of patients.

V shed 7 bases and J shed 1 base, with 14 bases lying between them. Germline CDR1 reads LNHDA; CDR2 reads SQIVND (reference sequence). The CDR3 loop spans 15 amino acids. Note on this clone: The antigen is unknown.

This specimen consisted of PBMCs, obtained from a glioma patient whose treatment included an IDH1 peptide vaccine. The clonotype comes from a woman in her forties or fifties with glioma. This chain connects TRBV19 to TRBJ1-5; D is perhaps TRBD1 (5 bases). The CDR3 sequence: CASIGVGDSNQPQHF. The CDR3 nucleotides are TGTGCCAGTATCGGCGTCGGGGACAGCAATCAGCCCCAGCATTTT.